The 17 T cell receptor beta chains given below trace back to one sample, sequenced in a study of CD8 T cells in Susac syndrome (dated by TCRdb to about 2019). Library generation was performed with the immunoSEQ multiplex PCR assay. RNA was extracted with the RNeasy kit and about 0.5 to 1 ug was reverse transcribed using random hexamers. TCRdb itself trimmed the public reads at Q25 with fastp, ran MiXCR and retained productive beta chains. Records with the same CDR3 protein are collapsed into one entry carrying the most frequent genes and DNA. Here the sample has about 150,000 distinct CDR3 sequences; approximately 93% occur a single time. The top ten hold roughly 0.097% of the sample. Sequencing input: CD4+ T cells from PBMCs. These receptors were taken from a human donor with multiple sclerosis.

The chain combines TRBV5-4 with TRBJ2-5; a weak D match, TRBD1 (7 bases). Germline V gene sequence: CDR1 SGHNT, CDR2 YYREEE (reference sequence). The CDR3 runs 16 residues. Trimming cost V 0 bases and J 5 bases, with 17 bases left between them. The DNA of the CDR3 is TGTGCCAGCAGCTTGGTCGGAGGGGGCATCTTGGAGACCCAGTACTTC. Encoded protein: CASSLVGGGILETQYF.

The J gene is TRBJ2-1, the V gene TRBV18; D not resolved. The CDR3 totals 12 residues. V was pared by 3 bases and J by 9 bases, with 9 bases between. Germline CDR1 and CDR2: KGHSH and LQKENI. CDR3 region: CASSPKLGEQFF. Here the CDR3 DNA reads TGTGCCAGCTCACCCAAGTTGGGTGAGCAGTTCTTC.

The genes are TRBV28 and TRBJ2-3, with D unclear. Trimming removed 2 bases at V and 6 bases at J, with 9 bases between. This CDR3 region has 13 residues. Germline loops: CDR1 MDHEN, CDR2 SYDVKM. CDR3 protein: CASSLPLRDTQYF. The CDR3 DNA sequence: TGTGCCAGCAGTTTACCCCTAAGGGATACGCAGTATTTT.

The chain uses TRBV7-2 and TRBJ2-7; TRBD2 matches at 7 bases. The CDR3 is 15 amino acids. Germline CDR1 reads SGHTA; CDR2 reads FQGNSA. J was trimmed by 3 bases and V by 5 bases; bases with no gene match: 10. The CDR3 region is CASSEGWEGYYEQYF. In nucleotides, the CDR3 is TGTGCCAGCAGCGAAGGGTGGGAGGGGTACTACGAGCAGTACTTC.

This clonotype has only one observation. Here the CDR3 reads CASSEGTADTQYF. CDR3 sequence (DNA): TGTGCCAGCTCCGAGGGGACGGCAGATACGCAGTATTTT. The chain recombines TRBV19 with TRBJ2-3; D is perhaps TRBD1 or TRBD2 (5 bases each). The CDR3 extends over 13 amino acids. Germline loops: CDR1 LNHDA, CDR2 SQIVND (reference sequence). V lost 9 bases, J lost 4 bases, and 14 bases lay in between.

The CDR3 protein is CASSPQNQETQYF. The CDR3, as DNA: TGTGCCAGCTCACCACAGAACCAAGAGACCCAGTACTTC. The chain has TRBV18 and TRBJ2-5; no clear D gene. From germline, CDR1 is KGHSH and CDR2 LQKENI. V was clipped by 1 base and J by 0 bases, with 3 bases between them. The CDR3 sequence is 13 residues long.

The chain is built from TRBV3-1 and TRBJ1-1; D is ambiguous. V lost 1 base and J 2 bases, leaving 8 bases between the germline ends. The germline CDR1 and CDR2 sequences are LGHDT and YNNKEL (reference sequence). The CDR3 is 14 residues long. The CDR3 here is CASSQGRRNTEAFF. The CDR3, as DNA: TGTGCCAGCAGCCAAGGGAGGAGAAACACTGAAGCTTTCTTT.

The chain links TRBV4-1 to TRBJ1-6; 12 positions match TRBD1. Germline lookup yields CDR1 MGHRA and CDR2 YSYEKL. J gave up 10 bases and V 4 bases, and 2 bases lay outside the gene matches. This CDR3 has 14 residues. CDR3 sequence: CASSRDRGLSPLHF. In DNA, the CDR3 is TGCGCCAGCAGCCGGGACAGGGGGCTGTCACCCCTCCACTTT.

The chain uses TRBV30 and TRBJ1-1; maybe TRBD1 (6 bases). Trimming took off 1 base at V and 10 bases at J, with 16 bases between the two ends. The CDR3 is made up of 13 amino acids. CDR1 is GTSNPN and CDR2 is SVGIG in the germline V gene (reference sequence). CDR3 protein: CAWSGTGTPGAFF. The CDR3 DNA follows: TGTGCCTGGAGTGGTACAGGGACCCCCGGAGCTTTCTTT. Using reference TRBV30 and TRBJ1-1 for the parts outside the CDR3, the full variable domain is SQTIHQWPATLVQPVGSPLSLECTVEGTSNPNLYWYRQAAGRGLQLLFYSVGIGQISSEVPQNLSASRPQDRQFILSSKKLLLSDSGFYLCAWSGTGTPGAFFGQGTRLTVV.

The chain carries TRBV4-2 and TRBJ2-3; D call uncertain. The CDR3 consists of 14 residues. The V and J ends lost 4 bases and 2 bases respectively, with 10 bases between them. CDR1 and CDR2 (germline): LGHNA, YNFKEQ. CDR3 region: CASSPRTLTDTQYF. The CDR3 DNA reads TGTGCCAGCAGCCCCCGGACCCTCACAGATACGCAGTATTTT.

This clonotype was counted a single time. The chain links TRBV20-1 to TRBJ2-7, with D possibly matching TRBD1 (5 bases). CDR3 size: 11 residues. Per the germline V gene, CDR1 is DFQATT and CDR2 is SNEGSKA (reference sequence). V lost 4 bases and J 6 bases, leaving 10 bases between the germline ends. The CDR3 loop reads CSATRAVEQYF. As DNA, the CDR3 is TGCAGTGCTACCAGGGCTGTCGAGCAGTACTTC.

This chain connects TRBV6-6 to TRBJ2-3; D might be TRBD2 (6 bases). This CDR3 contains 13 residues. Germline CDR1 and CDR2: MNHNY and SVGAGI (reference sequence). The germline V and J ends were trimmed by 6 bases and 6 bases, with 13 bases remaining between them. The CDR3 protein is CASRTEGSDTQYF. CDR3 nucleotide sequence: TGTGCCAGCAGGACGGAGGGTTCCGATACGCAGTATTTT.

The J gene is TRBJ2-1, the V gene TRBV3-1; possibly TRBD1 or TRBD2 for D (6 bases each). The CDR3 extends over 15 amino acids. The V and J ends lost 4 bases and 6 bases respectively, with 16 bases between them. Germline lookup yields CDR1 LGHDT and CDR2 YNNKEL (reference sequence). The CDR3 protein is CASSLNGGRRNEQFF. The CDR3 DNA reads TGTGCCAGCAGCCTAAATGGGGGGCGACGCAATGAGCAGTTCTTC.

J is TRBJ2-2 and V is TRBV5-1; D possibly corresponds to TRBD2 (7 bases). CDR1 is SGHRS, CDR2 YFSETQ, per germline. The CDR3 spans 15 residues. V shed 0 bases and J shed 7 bases, with 13 bases lying between them. Here the CDR3 DNA reads TGCGCCAGCAGCTTGGGCGGGGGCCCCGACGGGGAGCTGTTTTTT. It codes for CASSLGGGPDGELFF.

The V gene is TRBV10-3, the J gene TRBJ2-7; D is perhaps TRBD1 (6 bases). Germline values: CDR1 ENHRY, CDR2 SYGVKD. The CDR3 is 14 amino acids. Trimming removed 5 bases at V and 3 bases at J, with 14 bases between. CDR3 sequence reads: CAISHPGTYYEQYF. CDR3 nucleotide sequence: TGTGCCATCAGTCACCCCGGGACATACTACGAGCAGTACTTC.

A few counts support this clonotype. V and J are TRBV7-2 and TRBJ2-5; 8 bases match TRBD1. Trimming removed 3 bases from V and 5 bases from J; junction bases left unmatched: 5. This CDR3 contains 14 residues. The germline CDR1 and CDR2 sequences are SGHTA and FQGNSA. The CDR3 DNA reads as TGTGCCAGCAGCTTCCAGGGGGCTGAGGAGACCCAGTACTTC. It translates to CASSFQGAEETQYF.

The genes are TRBV18 and TRBJ2-7; D may be TRBD2 (6 bases). Germline V gene sequence: CDR1 KGHSH, CDR2 LQKENI. The CDR3 runs to 15 residues. The V gene lost 6 bases and the J gene lost 4 bases, with 19 bases spanning the gap. The CDR3 DNA sequence: TGTGCCAGCTCGCCCTCGGAGGGCACATGGTACGAGCAGTACTTC. It translates to CASSPSEGTWYEQYF.